The 23 T cell receptor beta chains presented below share a single source sample, sequenced in a study of human CD8 memory T cell subsets. A UMI-labeled 5' RACE approach was the method that produced the TCR beta libraries. With the 5' RACE reads reprocessed, TCRdb shows one record per CDR3 protein and no DNA. This table lists roughly 5,400 distinct CDR3 sequences. Input material: CD8+ T cells from PBMCs. These receptors all come from a human donor in good health.

Frequency places this clonotype as large. CDR3 region: CASSEVIGNTEAFF. This chain connects TRBV25-1 to TRBJ1-1. The V gene's germline CDR1 is MGHDK and CDR2 SYGVNS. The CDR3 spans 14 residues.

The chain is built from TRBV29-1 and TRBJ2-1. The CDR3 loop spans 17 amino acids. CDR1 is SQVTM, CDR2 ANQGSEA, per germline. The CDR3 protein is CSVEDQYSSSLIDEQFF.

This rearrangement joins TRBV7-9 to TRBJ1-2. CDR3 length: 15 residues. The germline V gene has CDR1 SEHNR and CDR2 FQNEAQ (reference sequence). Here the CDR3 reads CASRPSEQPFYGYTF. The full variable domain, with the rest looked up from reference TRBV7-9 and TRBJ1-2, is DTGVSQNPRHKITKRGQNVTFRCDPISEHNRLYWYRQTLGQGPEFLTYFQNEAQLEKSRLLSDRFSAERPKGSFSTLEIQRTEQGDSAMYLCASRPSEQPFYGYTFGSGTRLTVV.

This chain connects TRBV19 to TRBJ2-7; TCRdb names TRBD1, which stays unverified in the absence of DNA. The CDR3 spans 13 residues. CDR1 LNHDA and CDR2 SQIVND come from the germline V gene (reference sequence). The chain's CDR3 is CASSPGGYYEQYF.

In terms of frequency, this clonotype is medium-sized. This rearrangement joins TRBV11-2 to TRBJ1-5. CDR1 and CDR2 (germline): SGHAT, FQNNGV. There are 14 residues in the CDR3. CDR3 protein: CASRRDGSNQPQHF.

The gene calls are TRBV5-1 and TRBJ2-5. The CDR3 sequence is 16 residues long. The V gene's germline CDR1 is SGHRS and CDR2 YFSETQ. The CDR3 here is CASSFSFDDNQETQYF.

According to its frequency, this clonotype is medium-sized (0.01 to 0.1%). The chain is built from TRBV30 and TRBJ2-7; TCRdb's D call, TRBD2, is unchecked because there is no DNA. Germline V gene sequence: CDR1 GTSNPN, CDR2 SVGIG (reference sequence). This CDR3 is built from 17 residues. CDR3 amino acids: CAWSVILAGDNSYEQYF.

The gene calls are TRBV27 and TRBJ1-1; TCRdb calls TRBD1, which cannot be checked without DNA. Germline values: CDR1 MNHEY, CDR2 SMNVEV (reference sequence). CDR3 length: 14 amino acids. The CDR3 here is CASSLGGRGTEAFF.

The rearrangement joins TRBV7-2 to TRBJ2-7. From germline, CDR1 is SGHTA and CDR2 FQGNSA. The CDR3 is made up of 12 amino acids. CDR3 loop: CASSPAVGEQYF.

The chain's CDR3 is CASSLAGKEKLFF. The chain uses TRBV12-3 or TRBV12-4 and TRBJ1-4. The CDR3 spans 13 residues.

This clonotype is identified as large (0.1 to 1%) from frequency. This rearrangement joins TRBV6-6 to TRBJ1-5. The CDR3 sequence is 13 residues long. Germline CDR1 is MNHNY and CDR2 is SVGAGI (reference sequence). The CDR3 spells CASSHLLNQPQHF.

The CDR3 protein is CASSLVAGAYEQYF. The V call is TRBV5-1, the J call TRBJ2-7; TCRdb picks TRBD2, but there is no DNA to check that call. Germline loops: CDR1 SGHRS, CDR2 YFSETQ. The CDR3 consists of 14 residues. Together with reference TRBV5-1 and TRBJ2-7, the CDR3 gives the full variable domain: KAGVTQTPRYLIKTRGQQVTLSCSPISGHRSVSWYQQTPGQGLQFLFEYFSETQRNKGNFPGRFSGRQFSNSRSEMNVSTLELGDSALYLCASSLVAGAYEQYFGPGTRLTVT.

The CDR3 is CASRTGSMNTEAFF. V and J are TRBV27 and TRBJ1-1. CDR3 length: 14 amino acids. Germline values: CDR1 MNHEY, CDR2 SMNVEV (reference sequence).

V is TRBV28 and J is TRBJ2-5; TCRdb calls TRBD1, which cannot be checked without DNA. This CDR3 contains 14 residues. CDR1 MDHEN and CDR2 SYDVKM come from the germline V gene. The CDR3 protein is CASNLDRGRETQYF.

This chain joins TRBV30 and TRBJ2-1; the TCRdb D gene call, TRBD2, has no DNA to confirm it. Looked up from germline, CDR1 is GTSNPN and CDR2 is SVGIG (reference sequence). This CDR3 region has 16 residues. The CDR3 reads CAWSVQEREYYNEQFF.

Measured by frequency, this clonotype is medium-sized. The CDR3 loop reads CATSDSRAGLSSYEQYF. The genes are TRBV24-1 and TRBJ2-7; TCRdb's D call of TRBD2 is untestable without DNA. Germline V lookup: CDR1 KGHDR, CDR2 SFDVKD. The CDR3 totals 17 residues.

J is TRBJ1-1 and V is TRBV4-3; the D call of TRBD1 rests on TCRdb alone, since no DNA is present to check it. CDR1 and CDR2 from the germline V gene are LGHNA and YSLEER. The CDR3 totals 14 residues. CDR3 sequence reads: CASSQDKVGAAAFF.

The chain links TRBV9 to TRBJ2-7; TCRdb lists TRBD1, though no DNA is available to test this call. Germline CDR1 reads SGDLS; CDR2 reads YYNGEE. The length of the CDR3 is 15 residues. The CDR3 is CASSVDLGANYEQYF.

The rearrangement links TRBV24-1 to TRBJ2-2. Germline V gene data show CDR1 as KGHDR and CDR2 as SFDVKD. The CDR3 runs to 14 residues. The chain's CDR3 is CATSDFANTGELFF.

This chain links TRBV7-9 with TRBJ2-1; the TCRdb D gene call, TRBD2, has no DNA to confirm it. This CDR3 region has 16 residues. From germline, CDR1 is SEHNR and CDR2 FQNEAQ (reference sequence). CDR3: CASSLRSSGRANEQFF.

Frequency places this clonotype as medium-sized. This chain links TRBV20-1 with TRBJ2-1; TCRdb indicates TRBD2, and absent DNA this call remains unverified. This CDR3 has 16 amino acids. Germline CDR1 reads DFQATT; CDR2 reads SNEGSKA (reference sequence). CDR3: CSANPILAGGRNEQFF.

This rearrangement joins TRBV29-1 to TRBJ1-2; there is no DNA to check the TCRdb D call of TRBD1. CDR3 size: 13 residues. CDR1 is SQVTM, CDR2 ANQGSEA, per germline. The CDR3 sequence is CSVERTDYYGYTF.

CDR3 amino acids: CASSPPGGPKETQYF. The chain employs TRBV7-9 and TRBJ2-5; the TCRdb D gene call, TRBD2, has no DNA to confirm it. CDR3 length: 15 amino acids. Germline CDR1 is SEHNR and CDR2 is FQNEAQ (reference sequence).